This is a list of T cell receptor beta chains from one sample in a study of cytomegalovirus exposure and HLA in healthy donors. Data came from immunoSEQ multiplex PCR; TCRdb stores just in-frame clones and leaves some out. The sample yields fewer than 300,000 clones, approximately 80% seen once. What was sequenced was PBMCs. The receptors here all came from a girl aged 2 to 10 in good health and CMV-seronegative. Both conserved end residues are part of each CDR3. Fields, in order: CDR3 length, J gene, V gene, D gene, clone size, CDR3 DNA, CDR3 protein. A D gene is named only where the DNA matches it firmly. Some rows have no size entry. The others give once, few or many, or a class for an expanded clone.

length: 14; J: TRBJ2-3; V: TRBV28; D: NA; size: NA; DNA: TGTGCCAGCAGTTTTTCAGGGAACACAGATACGCAGTATTTT; CDR3: CASSFSGNTDTQYF
length: 18; J: TRBJ1-6; V: TRBV28; D: NA; size: NA; DNA: TGTGCCAGCAGCCCACTTCCAGGGGACGAGGGGTATAATTCACCCCTCCACTTT; CDR3: CASSPLPGDEGYNSPLHF
length: 16; J: TRBJ2-7; V: TRBV27; D: NA; size: NA; DNA: TGTGCCAGCAGTCCGCGGGGTTGGGACTCCTCCCACGAGCAGTACTTC; CDR3: CASSPRGWDSSHEQYF
length: 14; J: TRBJ2-3; V: TRBV12-5; D: NA; size: NA; DNA: TGTGCTAGTGGTTTGGGGAGAAGCACAGATACGCAGTATTTT; CDR3: CASGLGRSTDTQYF
length: 12; J: TRBJ2-1; V: TRBV7-3; D: TRBD2; size: NA; DNA: TGTGCCAGCAGCGCAGCGGGAAGAGAGCAGTTCTTC; CDR3: CASSAAGREQFF
length: 17; J: TRBJ1-1; V: TRBV14; D: TRBD1; size: NA; DNA: TGTGCCAGCAGCCAAGTCCCGGGACAGGGACTGAACACTGAAGCTTTCTTT; CDR3: CASSQVPGQGLNTEAFF
length: 14; J: TRBJ1-4; V: TRBV5-5; D: NA; size: NA; DNA: TGTGCCAGCAGCCAGACACTGATAGATGAAAAACTGTTTTTT; CDR3: CASSQTLIDEKLFF
length: 15; J: TRBJ2-1; V: TRBV19; D: NA; size: NA; DNA: TGTGCCAGTAGTCTCACAGGAAGCTCCTACAATGAGCAGTTCTTC; CDR3: CASSLTGSSYNEQFF
length: 15; J: TRBJ2-1; V: TRBV2; D: TRBD2; size: once; DNA: TGTGCCAGCAGGGAATCTAGCGGGGGCTACAATGAGCAGTTCTTC; CDR3: CASRESSGGYNEQFF
length: 14; J: TRBJ1-4; V: TRBV2; D: NA; size: once; DNA: TGTGCCAGCAGTGATGGCATGCTGAATGAAAAACTGTTTTTT; CDR3: CASSDGMLNEKLFF
length: 14; J: TRBJ2-7; V: TRBV7-9; D: TRBD1; size: NA; DNA: TGTGCCAGCAGCTTGGACAGGGGTGGCTACGAGCAGTACTTC; CDR3: CASSLDRGGYEQYF
length: 14; J: TRBJ2-7; V: TRBV7-9; D: TRBD1; size: few; DNA: TGTGCCAGCAGCACACTTCAGGGGGCCGACGAGCAGTACTTC; CDR3: CASSTLQGADEQYF
length: 14; J: TRBJ2-3; V: TRBV7-9; D: NA; size: once; DNA: TGTGCCAGCAGATTAGGAGGGGGGGTCGATACGCAGTATTTT; CDR3: CASRLGGGVDTQYF
length: 16; J: TRBJ1-4; V: TRBV7-3; D: TRBD1; size: NA; DNA: TGTGCCAGCAGCCGGAAAGACAGGGCAACTAATGAAAAACTGTTTTTT; CDR3: CASSRKDRATNEKLFF
length: 15; J: TRBJ2-1; V: TRBV2; D: NA; size: NA; DNA: TGTGCCAGCAGCCTTCCGGGGGGCCCCCCCAATGAGCAGTTCTTC; CDR3: CASSLPGGPPNEQFF
length: 14; J: TRBJ2-7; V: TRBV7-9; D: NA; size: NA; DNA: TGTGCCAGCAGCTTAGAAGGCAGGGGCCACGAGCAGTACTTC; CDR3: CASSLEGRGHEQYF
length: 16; J: TRBJ1-4; V: TRBV4-2; D: TRBD1; size: NA; DNA: TGTGCCAGCAGCCCCGGACAGGGAATAACTAATGAAAAACTGTTTTTT; CDR3: CASSPGQGITNEKLFF
length: 13; J: TRBJ1-4; V: TRBV5-4; D: NA; size: NA; DNA: TGTGCCAGCAGCTTAGCCCCCTTTGAAAAACTGTTTTTT; CDR3: CASSLAPFEKLFF
length: 13; J: TRBJ2-4; V: TRBV29-1; D: NA; size: NA; DNA: TGCAGCGTTGACGACATAGCCAAAAACATTCAGTACTTC; CDR3: CSVDDIAKNIQYF
length: 17; J: TRBJ1-4; V: TRBV27; D: TRBD1; size: NA; DNA: TGTGCCAGCAGTACCCGGGACAGTTCTGCAACTAATGAAAAACTGTTTTTT; CDR3: CASSTRDSSATNEKLFF
length: 17; J: TRBJ1-6; V: TRBV13; D: TRBD1; size: once; DNA: TGTGCCAGCAGCCATAGGAGGGGGGACAGGGGAAATTCACCCCTCCACTTT; CDR3: CASSHRRGDRGNSPLHF
length: 13; J: TRBJ1-2; V: TRBV7-2; D: NA; size: NA; DNA: TGTGCCAGCAGCCACAGGACGGGCTATGGCTACACCTTC; CDR3: CASSHRTGYGYTF
length: 14; J: TRBJ2-1; V: TRBV27; D: NA; size: NA; DNA: TGTGCCAGCAGTCCGGGACAAAGCATCAATGAGCAGTTCTTC; CDR3: CASSPGQSINEQFF
length: 19; J: TRBJ2-6; V: TRBV5-1; D: NA; size: few; DNA: TGCGCCAGCAGCTTGGAAGTGGGACAAGGAAACTCTGGGGCCAACGTCCTGACTTTC; CDR3: CASSLEVGQGNSGANVLTF
length: 17; J: TRBJ1-2; V: TRBV5-1; D: NA; size: NA; DNA: TGCGCCAGCAGCTTGGCGCGCGGGAGGATCCTCAACTATGGCTACACCTTC; CDR3: CASSLARGRILNYGYTF
length: 16; J: TRBJ2-5; V: TRBV7-6; D: NA; size: NA; DNA: TGTGCCAGCAGCTTAAACCCCTGGACAACCCAAGAGACCCAGTACTTC; CDR3: CASSLNPWTTQETQYF
length: 15; J: TRBJ2-1; V: TRBV19; D: TRBD2; size: once; DNA: TGTGCCAGTAGTCTTGCGGGGGGTATCTACAATGAGCAGTTCTTC; CDR3: CASSLAGGIYNEQFF
length: 15; J: TRBJ1-6; V: TRBV30; D: NA; size: NA; DNA: TGTGCCTGGAACAGGATGAGCTCCTATAATTCACCCCTCCACTTT; CDR3: CAWNRMSSYNSPLHF
length: 15; J: TRBJ2-7; V: TRBV6-1; D: TRBD1; size: NA; DNA: TGTGCCAGCAGTTTAACGGGACAGGGGTACTACGAGCAGTACTTC; CDR3: CASSLTGQGYYEQYF
length: 15; J: TRBJ2-7; V: TRBV28; D: TRBD1; size: NA; DNA: TGTGCCAGCAGTTCGGCCGGGACAGGCTCCTACGAGCAGTACTTC; CDR3: CASSSAGTGSYEQYF
length: 14; J: TRBJ2-7; V: TRBV10-1; D: TRBD2; size: NA; DNA: TGCGCCAGCAGTCTTCGCGGGAGGGCCGGGGAGCAGTACTTC; CDR3: CASSLRGRAGEQYF
length: 13; J: TRBJ1-1; V: TRBV19; D: NA; size: NA; DNA: TGTGCCAGTAGTATCAACAGGGACACTGAAGCTTTCTTT; CDR3: CASSINRDTEAFF
length: 13; J: TRBJ1-1; V: TRBV28; D: TRBD1; size: NA; DNA: TGTGCCAGCAGTCTAGGGGGACAGGGGAGCGCTTTCTTT; CDR3: CASSLGGQGSAFF